A selection of T cell receptor beta chains follows, all from one sample in a study of blood T cell repertoires in COVID-19. Profiled with immunoSEQ multiplex PCR; TCRdb holds only in-frame clones, not every one. The sample lists over 200,000 clones, approximately 83% occurring once. Material: peripheral blood. The receptor source for this set is a woman aged 25-40 years with COVID-19, enrolled during active disease. Each CDR3 is given with its conserved first and last residue. A D gene is named only where the DNA matches it firmly. Clone size is stated in some rows and not others, as once, few, many or a class when expanded.

NA	TRBV7-9	TRBD1	TRBJ1-1	TGTGCCAGCAGCTACAGGGGAGTGAGCACTGAAGCTTTCTTT	CASSYRGVSTEAFF
few	TRBV28	NA	TRBJ2-7	TGTGCCAGCAGTCTCGAATCCGGGGGGCGCCCCTACGAGCAGTACTTC	CASSLESGGRPYEQYF
NA	TRBV20-1	TRBD1	TRBJ2-7	TGCAGTGCTACGGACAGGTACGAGCAGTACTTC	CSATDRYEQYF
once	TRBV7-2	TRBD2	TRBJ2-7	TGTGCCAGCAGCTTAATGAAGCGGGGGGAATACGAGCAGTACTTC	CASSLMKRGEYEQYF
NA	TRBV30	NA	TRBJ1-1	TGTGCCTGGAGTGTGGGAGTTGTTGAAGCTTTCTTT	CAWSVGVVEAFF
NA	TRBV30	NA	TRBJ1-2	TGTGCCTGGAGTGAGTTTGGCGGTGGCTACACCTTC	CAWSEFGGGYTF
NA	TRBV5-8	TRBD2	TRBJ2-1	TGTGCCAGCAGCCCGGGGGGGACAATCACTTACCATGAGCAGTTCTTC	CASSPGGTITYHEQFF
NA	TRBV6-5	TRBD1	TRBJ1-5	TGTGCCAGCCAATTTGGACAGGGCACAAATCAGCCCCAGCATTTT	CASQFGQGTNQPQHF
NA	TRBV30	TRBD1	TRBJ1-5	TGTGCCTGGGGGACAGGGCATCAGCCCCAGCATTTT	CAWGTGHQPQHF
NA	TRBV6-2/TRBV6-3	TRBD1	TRBJ1-2	TGTGCCAGCAGCGGACGACAGGGGGCTCGTCACACCTTC	CASSGRQGARHTF
NA	TRBV12-3/TRBV12-4	TRBD1	TRBJ2-1	TGTGCCAGCAACAGGGGGTCCTACAATGAGCAGTTCTTC	CASNRGSYNEQFF
NA	TRBV3-1/TRBV3-2	TRBD1	TRBJ2-5	TGTGCCAGCAGCCAAACAGCCGGACAGGGGTATCAAGAGACCCAGTACTTC	CASSQTAGQGYQETQYF
NA	TRBV28	TRBD1	TRBJ1-5	TGTGCCAGCAAGGCAGGGGGCGCCCATCAGCCCCAGCATTTT	CASKAGGAHQPQHF
NA	TRBV15	NA	TRBJ2-3	TGTGCCACCAGCAGAGATCTAGACACAGATACGCAGTATTTT	CATSRDLDTDTQYF
NA	TRBV2	NA	TRBJ1-3	TGTGCCAGCAGTGAATCTGGGCCTCGCTCTGGAAACACCATATATTTT	CASSESGPRSGNTIYF
once	TRBV7-2	NA	TRBJ2-5	TGTGCCAGCAGCTTCGGAGGGCAAGAGACCCAGTACTTC	CASSFGGQETQYF
NA	TRBV19	NA	TRBJ1-1	TGTGCCAGTAGTATTAGAGTAGCGGGGACTGAAGCTTTCTTT	CASSIRVAGTEAFF
many	TRBV28	TRBD1	TRBJ1-2	TGTGCCAGCAGTGGGGTCCGGACAGGGGGCCAGTATGGCTACACCTTC	CASSGVRTGGQYGYTF
few	TRBV5-6	NA	TRBJ1-2	TGTGCCAGCAGCTTGGGCGGGAACTATGGCTACACCTTC	CASSLGGNYGYTF
NA	TRBV7-6	TRBD1	TRBJ2-3	TGTGCCAGCAGCCCCCGGACAGGGAGCACAGATACGCAGTATTTT	CASSPRTGSTDTQYF
NA	TRBV7-2	NA	TRBJ2-5	TGTGCCAGCAGCTTAGGGACACCAATCCAAGAGACCCAGTACTTC	CASSLGTPIQETQYF
NA	TRBV7-2	TRBD1	TRBJ2-3	TGTGCCAGCAGCTTAGGGGGACAGGGGTTCACAGATACGCAGTATTTT	CASSLGGQGFTDTQYF
NA	TRBV2	TRBD1	TRBJ1-1	TGTGCCAGCAGTGGGACAGGGGGCACTGAAGCTTTCTTT	CASSGTGGTEAFF
NA	TRBV12-3/TRBV12-4	NA	TRBJ1-1	TGTGCCAGCAGTTTTTCCGGGACAGAAGCTTTCTTT	CASSFSGTEAFF
NA	TRBV7-9	NA	TRBJ1-4	TGTGCCAGCAGCCCCGACAGACCTGCTAATGAAAAACTGTTTTTT	CASSPDRPANEKLFF
NA	TRBV19	TRBD1	TRBJ1-5	TGTGCCAGTAGTATTTTTGGGACAGGGTACGATCAGCCCCAGCATTTT	CASSIFGTGYDQPQHF
NA	TRBV19	TRBD1	TRBJ1-5	TGTGCCAGTAGTATTCCGACAGGGGTGGATCAGCCCCAGCATTTT	CASSIPTGVDQPQHF
NA	TRBV7-2	NA	TRBJ1-2	TGTGCCAGCAGCCCGGACAGCGGTGGTAACTATGGCTACACCTTC	CASSPDSGGNYGYTF
NA	TRBV27	NA	TRBJ2-2	TGTGCCAGCAGTACAGCAACGGTCGGGGAGCTGTTTTTT	CASSTATVGELFF
NA	TRBV12-3/TRBV12-4	NA	TRBJ1-6	TGTGCCAGCAGCCCTGTCAATTCACCCCTCCACTTT	CASSPVNSPLHF
NA	TRBV19	NA	TRBJ1-1	TGTGCCAGTATCCGTACGGCAGGGCTTCAGAACACTGAAGCTTTCTTT	CASIRTAGLQNTEAFF
NA	TRBV27	TRBD2	TRBJ2-7	TGTGCCAGCAGCGATCTAGCGGGAGGGCGGGAGCAGTACTTC	CASSDLAGGREQYF
NA	TRBV3-1/TRBV3-2	NA	TRBJ2-7	TGTGCCAGCAGCCAAGATCGCTACGAGCAGTACTTC	CASSQDRYEQYF
NA	TRBV5-1	TRBD1	TRBJ2-1	TGCGCCAGCAGCCTTTGGACAGGGGGAAACTTCTACAATGAGCAGTTCTTC	CASSLWTGGNFYNEQFF
once	TRBV7-2	TRBD1	TRBJ1-4	TGTGCCAGCAGCCCACAGGGGGCAACTAATGAAAAACTGTTTTTT	CASSPQGATNEKLFF
NA	TRBV27	NA	TRBJ2-7	TGTGCCAGCAGTTTAACTCCAATTCTCTACGAGCAGTACTTC	CASSLTPILYEQYF
NA	TRBV7-9	NA	TRBJ2-3	TGTGCCAGCAGCTCCATGGGCGGGGGCACAGATACGCAGTATTTT	CASSSMGGGTDTQYF